These T cell receptor beta chains were read from a single sample in a study of T cell changes during pregnancy in multiple sclerosis. Method: immunoSEQ multiplex PCR; TCRdb's copy keeps in-frame clones and lacks some. The profile shows 90,000 to 120,000 clones, more than 80% of them singletons. The sample was peripheral blood, taken in the second trimester of pregnancy. These receptors were taken from a female donor with multiple sclerosis, enrolled in a pregnancy study. Both conserved end residues are part of each CDR3.

v_gene | CDR3aa
TRBV30 | CAWRSPGGGNQPQHF
TRBV30 | CAVLLDTQYF
TRBV13 | CASSGERSSLTRGYTF
TRBV11-2 | CASSSPYYRQGRVGELFF
TRBV5-1 | CASSSTGTANEKLFF
TRBV10-1 | CASRSLGLAPADTQYF
TRBV27 | CASSSGTPQTEQYF
TRBV2 | CASSEKGGRISPLHF
TRBV5-1 | CASSLEAGREDTQYF
TRBV9 | CASSVAGTSGSNEQFF
TRBV9 | CASSVVGTLRGATDTQYF
TRBV30 | CAWTAVGTGELFF
TRBV19 | CASSPLAGGLNEQFF
TRBV9 | CASSPRVPHTDTQYF
TRBV2 | CASRKQGRNTEAFF
TRBV2 | CASSGPTGELFF
TRBV10-3 | CAISEKRETPLHF
TRBV5-4 | CASSFVDSRGDTQYF
TRBV29-1 | CSVEKGSDEQFF
TRBV27 | CASSLAGARNEQFF
TRBV5-4 | CASSVTGRETQYF
TRBV12-1 | CASSFYGNTIYF
TRBV11-1 | CASSPVGLAGVSNTGELFF
TRBV5-1 | CASSLEAGLYEQYF
TRBV7-9 | CASSGQGGDTEAFF
TRBV30 | CAQGYTEAFF
TRBV7-2 | CASSSLGFSYNEQFF
TRBV6-5 | CASSYSRDRGYGYTF
TRBV20-1 | CSQSGNIEQFF